This T cell receptor beta chain comes out of a study of CD8+ T cells in alopecia areata. Looking at the study overall: Oral tofacitinib (5 to 10 mg twice daily) was administered to treated patients. Study findings and constraints: Affected scalp, especially in alopecia totalis/universalis, had a higher clonality than normal scalp did.

Starting from PBMCs, sorting isolated CD4+ and CD8+ T cells. In each case, RNA was isolated and then reverse transcribed into cDNA as the sequencing template. Generated by immunoSEQ multiplex PCR, the TCRdb table keeps only in-frame clones and is missing some. The sample has 150,000 or so clones, about 90% seen once; the top ten hold less than 15%. The V gene's germline CDR1 is MGHRA and CDR2 YSYEKL. V lost 0 bases and J 6 bases, leaving 12 bases between the germline ends. The CDR3 is 15 residues long. Regarding this clone: Its antigen remains unidentified.

This TCR was sampled from a human donor with alopecia areata. Material: CD8+ T cells sorted from blood, obtained at week 0. V gene TRBV4-1 combines with J gene TRBJ2-1; D remains ambiguous. The CDR3 region is CASSQEISRANEQFF. The DNA of the CDR3 is TGCGCCAGCAGCCAAGAAATATCCCGGGCCAATGAGCAGTTCTTC.